Listed below are T cell receptor beta chains from one sample, sequenced in a study of blood T cell repertoires in COVID-19. The assay was immunoSEQ multiplex PCR, and TCRdb's table has in-frame clones only and misses some. This table holds approximately 230,000 clones, just over 85% found once. The sequenced sample consisted of PBMCs or T cells enriched from blood (not recorded which). The source is a middle-aged man who had recovered from COVID-19. The CDR3 runs from the conserved cysteine through the conserved F or W. D genes are given only for firm matches. The size entry is marked missing in some rows and otherwise reads once, few, many or a size class.

clone_size,v_call,d_call,j_call,cdr3_length,cdr3_aa,cdr3_nt
NA,TRBV7-2,TRBD2,TRBJ2-5,12,CASSLGEGTQYF,TGTGCCAGCAGCCTAGGGGAGGGCACCCAGTACTTC
once,TRBV2,TRBD2,TRBJ2-7,15,CASLGTSGRAYEQYF,TGTGCCAGCCTTGGGACTAGCGGGAGGGCCTATGAGCAGTACTTC
NA,TRBV9,TRBD2,TRBJ2-1,17,CASSPKALAGGNNEQFF,TGTGCCAGCAGCCCAAAGGCTCTAGCGGGGGGGAACAATGAGCAGTTCTTC
NA,TRBV6-4,NA,TRBJ2-3,12,CASSDSARTQYF,TGTGCCAGCAGTGACTCCGCGCGTACGCAGTATTTT
once,TRBV14,TRBD1,TRBJ1-2,14,CASSREDRVYGYTF,TGTGCCAGCAGCCGAGAGGACAGGGTCTATGGCTACACCTTC
NA,TRBV18,TRBD2,TRBJ2-5,16,CASSPGLGGGQETQYF,TGTGCCAGCTCCCCGGGGCTTGGCGGGGGACAAGAGACCCAGTACTTC
NA,TRBV2,NA,TRBJ1-1,13,CASSEGPRVRAFF,TGTGCCAGCAGTGAAGGACCCCGGGTCCGGGCTTTCTTT
NA,TRBV12-3/TRBV12-4,TRBD1,TRBJ1-5,13,CASSGTGYQPQHF,TGTGCCAGCAGTGGGACAGGGTATCAGCCCCAGCATTTT
NA,TRBV5-1,NA,TRBJ2-2,17,CASRAPRAAGSTGELFF,TGCGCCAGCAGGGCCCCAAGGGCGGCGGGGAGCACCGGGGAGCTGTTTTTT
few,TRBV5-4,TRBD2,TRBJ2-1,15,CASSWGLAGRNEQFF,TGTGCCAGCAGCTGGGGACTAGCGGGGCGCAATGAGCAGTTCTTC
NA,TRBV11-3,NA,TRBJ2-3,11,CASSDGTHLYF,TGTGCCAGCAGCGACGGGACTCACCTGTATTTT
NA,TRBV6-5,NA,TRBJ1-5,15,CASSYDDRSNQPQHF,TGTGCCAGCAGTTATGACGACAGGAGCAATCAGCCCCAGCATTTT
NA,TRBV19,NA,TRBJ1-1,13,CASTKTGSTEAFF,TGTGCCAGTACCAAGACAGGTTCCACTGAAGCTTTCTTT
NA,TRBV7-8,TRBD2,TRBJ2-1,15,CASSYGLAGEDEQFF,TGTGCCAGCAGCTATGGACTAGCGGGAGAAGATGAGCAGTTCTTC
NA,TRBV3-1/TRBV3-2,NA,TRBJ2-5,14,CASSHVGNQETQYF,TGTGCCAGCAGCCATGTGGGCAACCAAGAGACCCAGTACTTC
NA,TRBV7-9,NA,TRBJ1-2,14,CASSLGGLDYGYTF,TGTGCCAGCAGCTTAGGGGGACTGGACTATGGCTACACCTTC
NA,TRBV18,NA,TRBJ2-5,14,CASSPRDTQETQYF,TGTGCCAGCTCACCTCGGGACACACAAGAGACCCAGTACTTC
NA,TRBV15,NA,TRBJ1-6,15,CATSRRGSYNSPLHF,TGTGCCACCAGCAGACGGGGGTCCTATAATTCACCCCTCCACTTT
NA,TRBV6-2/TRBV6-3,NA,TRBJ1-5,13,CASSWTGDQPQHF,TGTGCCAGCAGTTGGACGGGGGACCAGCCCCAGCATTTT
NA,TRBV3-1/TRBV3-2,NA,TRBJ2-5,16,CASSQIAGGAKETQYF,TGTGCCAGCAGCCAAATAGCTGGGGGCGCAAAAGAGACCCAGTACTTC
NA,TRBV12-3/TRBV12-4,NA,TRBJ2-3,12,CASEGSADTQYF,TGTGCCAGCGAGGGTAGCGCAGATACGCAGTATTTT
few,TRBV19,NA,TRBJ1-2,13,CASSIDSNYGYTF,TGTGCCAGTAGTATAGACAGTAACTATGGCTACACCTTC
NA,TRBV6-5,NA,TRBJ2-3,14,CASSPRWATDTQYF,TGTGCCAGCAGCCCAAGGTGGGCGACAGATACGCAGTATTTT
NA,TRBV30,NA,TRBJ1-4,15,CAWDEGGSANEKLFF,TGTGCCTGGGACGAAGGGGGTAGTGCTAATGAAAAACTGTTTTTT
NA,TRBV28,NA,TRBJ1-5,15,CASRTLTGPYQPQHF,TGTGCCAGCCGCACCTTGACAGGACCGTATCAGCCCCAGCATTTT
NA,TRBV29-1,TRBD2,TRBJ2-3,14,CSHAGGGITDTQYF,TGCAGCCACGCCGGGGGGGGTATCACAGATACGCAGTATTTT
once,TRBV3-1/TRBV3-2,NA,TRBJ1-1,11,CASRQRLEAFF,TGTGCCAGCCGACAGAGGTTAGAAGCTTTCTTT
NA,TRBV28,NA,TRBJ2-3,14,CASSPEAGRDTQYF,TGTGCCAGCAGTCCCGAGGCCGGTCGGGATACGCAGTATTTT
NA,TRBV4-2,NA,TRBJ2-3,17,CASSQDPGVPLTDTQYF,TGTGCCAGCAGCCAAGATCCCGGGGTCCCCCTCACAGATACGCAGTATTTT
NA,TRBV9,NA,TRBJ1-1,14,CASIKLTGHTEAFF,TGTGCCAGTATCAAACTAACAGGACACACTGAAGCTTTCTTT
few,TRBV5-4,TRBD2,TRBJ2-7,15,CASSSTSGTSYEQYF,TGTGCCAGCAGTTCAACTAGCGGTACCTCCTACGAGCAGTACTTC
once,TRBV5-1,NA,TRBJ2-7,14,CASSLTSSSYEQYF,TGCGCCAGCAGCTTGACGTCGAGCTCCTACGAGCAGTACTTC
NA,TRBV2,NA,TRBJ2-7,13,CASGEEAVYEQYF,TGTGCCAGCGGTGAGGAGGCGGTCTACGAGCAGTACTTC
NA,TRBV6-5,TRBD1,TRBJ1-4,15,CASSGTGATNEKLFF,TGTGCCAGCAGCGGGACAGGAGCAACTAATGAAAAACTGTTTTTT
once,TRBV13,TRBD1,TRBJ1-3,13,CASSLGLDRPIYF,TGTGCCAGCAGCTTAGGCCTGGACAGGCCCATATATTTT
once,TRBV30,NA,TRBJ1-6,15,CASPAGSSYNSPLHF,TGTGCCTCCCCAGCGGGTAGCTCCTATAATTCACCCCTCCACTTT
NA,TRBV2,TRBD2,TRBJ2-7,12,CASRPTSGPRYF,TGTGCCAGCAGACCAACTAGCGGTCCGCGGTACTTC
NA,TRBV7-3,TRBD2,TRBJ2-1,15,CASSSGTSGGNEQFF,TGTGCCAGCAGCTCCGGGACTAGCGGGGGTAATGAGCAGTTCTTC
NA,TRBV27,NA,TRBJ1-1,17,CASSSHYREYIFPEAFF,TGTGCCAGCAGTTCCCATTACAGGGAGTATATTTTCCCTGAAGCTTTCTTT
NA,TRBV5-6,NA,TRBJ1-4,14,CASSLAGGVQKLFF,TGTGCCAGCAGCTTGGCCGGAGGAGTGCAAAAACTGTTTTTT
once,TRBV6-6,NA,TRBJ2-7,13,CASSIGGTYEQYF,TGTGCCAGCAGTATCGGGGGAACCTACGAGCAGTACTTC
NA,TRBV5-4,TRBD1,TRBJ1-1,15,CASSSKDRVGTEAFF,TGTGCCAGCAGCTCTAAGGACAGGGTAGGAACTGAAGCTTTCTTT